This T cell receptor (beta chain) appears in the sequencing data of a study of long-term antiretroviral therapy in people with HIV. Study-level points and caveats: Comparison with controls showed narrower CDR3 length ranges in HIV repertoires.

An immunoSEQ assay, version v3.0, was performed at survey level. Here immunoSEQ multiplex PCR was the method, and the copy in TCRdb shows in-frame clones only, minus some. The sample consists of 15,000 to 20,000 clones, roughly 95% of them appearing once. Cryopreserved PBMC, at roughly 0.85-11 million per sample, were present before DNA extraction. In regard to this clone: Its antigen is not identified.

The CDR3 has 13 residues. Trimming took 5 bases from V and 5 from J; bases not matched to a gene: 4. Germline CDR1 is SNHLY and CDR2 is FYNNEI. Sample: unsorted PBMCs, taken roughly 10 years after starting antiretroviral therapy. The TCR sequence derives from a man between 25 and 39 years old with HIV. J is TRBJ1-1 and V is TRBV2; 8 nucleotides line up with TRBD1. As DNA, the CDR3 is TGTGCCAGCAGTAACGACAGGGGAACTGAAGCTTTCTTT. This codes for CASSNDRGTEAFF. The complete variable domain, with remaining parts taken from reference TRBV2 and TRBJ1-1, reads EPEVTQTPSHQVTQMGQEVILRCVPISNHLYFYWYRQILGQKVEFLVSFYNNEISEKSEIFDDQFSVERPDGSNFTLKIRSTKLEDSAMYFCASSNDRGTEAFFGQGTRLTVV.